Listed below are T cell receptor beta chains from one sample, sequenced in a study of blood T cell repertoires in COVID-19. Sequenced by immunoSEQ multiplex PCR; TCRdb stores in-frame clones only, minus some. The sample lists over 85,000 clones; about 88% were seen once. Input material: peripheral blood. Receptor source: a middle-aged man with active or convalescent COVID-19. Each CDR3 is given with its conserved first and last residue. Each record gives: clone size, V gene, D gene, J gene, CDR3 DNA, CDR3 protein. The D gene is left open where the match is weak. A clone size is listed for some rows: how often the clone was seen (once, few, many), or a class if it is expanded.

size: -
V: TRBV5-1
D: -
J: TRBJ1-1
DNA: TGCGCCAGCAGCTTGGTCGGAGTGAACACTGAAGCTTTCTTT
CDR3: CASSLVGVNTEAFF

size: once
V: TRBV11-2
D: -
J: TRBJ2-4
DNA: TGTGCCAGCAGCTACGGTAGCGTAGACATTCAGTACTTC
CDR3: CASSYGSVDIQYF

size: -
V: TRBV4-3
D: TRBD1
J: TRBJ1-2
DNA: TGCGCCAGCAGCCAACAACAGGGGGCCGGAGGCTACACCTTC
CDR3: CASSQQQGAGGYTF

size: -
V: TRBV9
D: -
J: TRBJ2-3
DNA: TGTGCCAGCAGCAGACAGGGCACAGATACGCAGTATTTT
CDR3: CASSRQGTDTQYF

size: -
V: TRBV3-1/TRBV3-2
D: -
J: TRBJ2-2
DNA: TGTGCCAGCAGCCTACTGCTCGGGGAGCTGTTTTTT
CDR3: CASSLLLGELFF

size: -
V: TRBV27
D: -
J: TRBJ1-2
DNA: TGTGCCAGCAGTAGAACAGGGATACTCTATGGCTACACCTTC
CDR3: CASSRTGILYGYTF

size: -
V: TRBV13
D: TRBD1
J: TRBJ1-4
DNA: TGTGCCAGCAGTTCCAACCGACAGGGGGTCCTGTTTTTT
CDR3: CASSSNRQGVLFF

size: -
V: TRBV9
D: TRBD1
J: TRBJ2-4
DNA: TGTGCCAGCAGCGCACCTAGGGAAACAGGGGAAGGTGGCAAAAACATTCAGTACTTC
CDR3: CASSAPRETGEGGKNIQYF

size: once
V: TRBV7-2
D: TRBD1
J: TRBJ1-2
DNA: TGTGCCAGCAGCTTACAACAGGGGAGAAACTATGGCTACACCTTC
CDR3: CASSLQQGRNYGYTF

size: -
V: TRBV5-1
D: TRBD2
J: TRBJ2-5
DNA: TGCGCCAGCAGCGGATTAGCGGGGCACGAGACCCAGTACTTC
CDR3: CASSGLAGHETQYF

size: -
V: TRBV18
D: -
J: TRBJ2-3
DNA: TGTGCCAGCTCACCACCAAGGACAGTTTCGGGCACAGATACGCAGTATTTT
CDR3: CASSPPRTVSGTDTQYF